This TCR beta chain was identified during a study of memory CD4+ T cells and cytomegalovirus serostatus. Assay used: immunoSEQ multiplex PCR; TCRdb lists only in-frame clones, some missing. There are about 50,000 clones in the sample; approximately 78% occur only once, and 0.78% lies in the top ten. The sort gate was single viable CD3+CD4+CD8-CD45RO+ cells for memory CD4+ T cells. Serostatus was set by detecting CMV pp150, pp28, p38, p52 IgG. Sequencing input: memory CD4+ T cells from blood. The source is an adult in good health and CMV-seronegative.

CDR3 residues: CASSKSQGTEQFF. CDR3 coding DNA: TGTGCCAGCAGTAAATCACAGGGGACTGAGCAGTTCTTC. This chain links TRBV6-5 with TRBJ2-1; 7 nucleotides agree with TRBD1. CDR3 size: 13 residues. Trimming cost V 5 bases and J 9 bases; bases outside gene matches: 7. Germline values: CDR1 MNHEY, CDR2 SVGAGI.